Listed here is a single TCR beta chain. The data were produced by immunoSEQ multiplex PCR, yet TCRdb's version contains in-frame clones alone and is incomplete. There are 90,000 or so clones in the sample; 70% to 85% occur only once, and about 35% lies in the top ten. This sample was included in a study of control samples from healthy donors and cancer patients. The sample was PBMCs. The clonotype originates from a man between 65 and 80 years old with lung cancer.

CDR3 DNA: TGTGCCAGCAAAGGGCAGGGACTTTTAGCCAAAAACATTCAGTACTTC. Translating it yields CASKGQGLLAKNIQYF. This chain links TRBV2 with TRBJ2-4; a possible D gene is TRBD2 (6 bases). Between the trimmed V and J ends, which lost 7 bases and 0 bases, there was a span of 16 bases. Germline V gives CDR1 SNHLY, CDR2 FYNNEI. The CDR3 contains 16 residues.